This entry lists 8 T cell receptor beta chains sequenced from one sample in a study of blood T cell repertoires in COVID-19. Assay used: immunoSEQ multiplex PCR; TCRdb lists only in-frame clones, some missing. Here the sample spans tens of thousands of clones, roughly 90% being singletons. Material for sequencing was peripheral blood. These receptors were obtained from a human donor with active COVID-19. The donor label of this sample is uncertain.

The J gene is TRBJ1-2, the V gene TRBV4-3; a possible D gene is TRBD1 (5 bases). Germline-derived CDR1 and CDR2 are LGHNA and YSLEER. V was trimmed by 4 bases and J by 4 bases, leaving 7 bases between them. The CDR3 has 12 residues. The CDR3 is CASSPGPYGYTF. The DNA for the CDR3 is TGCGCCAGCAGCCCAGGGCCCTATGGCTACACCTTC.

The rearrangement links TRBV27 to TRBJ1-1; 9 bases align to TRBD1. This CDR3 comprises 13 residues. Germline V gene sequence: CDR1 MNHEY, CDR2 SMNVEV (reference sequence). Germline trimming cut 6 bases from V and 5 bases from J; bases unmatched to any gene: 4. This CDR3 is CASRMTGGTEAFF. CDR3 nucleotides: TGTGCCAGCAGAATGACAGGGGGTACTGAAGCTTTCTTT.

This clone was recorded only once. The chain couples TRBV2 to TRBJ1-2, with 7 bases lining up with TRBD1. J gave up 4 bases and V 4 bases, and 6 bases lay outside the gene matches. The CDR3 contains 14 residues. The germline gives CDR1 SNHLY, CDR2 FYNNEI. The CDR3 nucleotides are TGTGCCAGCAGTGCTCCGGGACAGCTCTATGGCTACACCTTC. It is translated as CASSAPGQLYGYTF.

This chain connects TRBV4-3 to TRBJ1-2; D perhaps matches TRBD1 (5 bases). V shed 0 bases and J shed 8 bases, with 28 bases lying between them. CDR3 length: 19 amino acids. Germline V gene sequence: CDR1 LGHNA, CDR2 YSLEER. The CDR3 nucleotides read TGCGCCAGCAGCCAAGAAGGTAAGGGGCTAACCGCTACGTTGGACGGCTACACCTTC. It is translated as CASSQEGKGLTATLDGYTF.

CDR3 loop: CASSLDLSSRTGELFF. In nucleotides, the CDR3 is TGTGCCAGCAGCTTAGATCTTTCGTCCCGCACCGGGGAGCTGTTTTTT. V usage is TRBV11-3 and J usage is TRBJ2-2; D ambiguous. Germline loops: CDR1 SGHNT, CDR2 YENEEA. The CDR3 extends over 16 amino acids. V was pared by 0 bases and J by 4 bases, with 12 bases between.

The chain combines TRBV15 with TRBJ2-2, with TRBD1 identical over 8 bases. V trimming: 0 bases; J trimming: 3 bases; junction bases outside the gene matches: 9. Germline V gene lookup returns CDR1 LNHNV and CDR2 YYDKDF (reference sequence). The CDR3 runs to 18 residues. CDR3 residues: CATSRDRRTGKDTGELFF. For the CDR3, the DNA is TGTGCCACCAGCAGAGATCGGAGGACAGGGAAGGACACCGGGGAGCTGTTTTTT. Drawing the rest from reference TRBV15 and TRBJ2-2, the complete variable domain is DAMVIQNPRYQVTQFGKPVTLSCSQTLNHNVMYWYQQKSSQAPKLLFHYYDKDFNNEADTPDNFQSRRPNTSFCFLDIRSPGLGDTAMYLCATSRDRRTGKDTGELFFGEGSRLTVL.

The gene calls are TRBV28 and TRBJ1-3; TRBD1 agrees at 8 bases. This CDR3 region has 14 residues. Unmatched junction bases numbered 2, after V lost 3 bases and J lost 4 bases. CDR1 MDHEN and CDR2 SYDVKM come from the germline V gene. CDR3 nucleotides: TGTGCCAGCAGTTTGGGGACAGGCGGAAACACCATATATTTT. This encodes CASSLGTGGNTIYF.

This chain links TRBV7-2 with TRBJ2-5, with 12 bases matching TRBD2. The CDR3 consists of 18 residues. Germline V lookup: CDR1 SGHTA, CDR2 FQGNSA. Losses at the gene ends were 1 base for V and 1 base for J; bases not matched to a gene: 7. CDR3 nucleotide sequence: TGTGCCAGCAGCTTAGTACTAGCGGGGGGAGCGATCCAAGAGACCCAGTACTTC. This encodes CASSLVLAGGAIQETQYF.